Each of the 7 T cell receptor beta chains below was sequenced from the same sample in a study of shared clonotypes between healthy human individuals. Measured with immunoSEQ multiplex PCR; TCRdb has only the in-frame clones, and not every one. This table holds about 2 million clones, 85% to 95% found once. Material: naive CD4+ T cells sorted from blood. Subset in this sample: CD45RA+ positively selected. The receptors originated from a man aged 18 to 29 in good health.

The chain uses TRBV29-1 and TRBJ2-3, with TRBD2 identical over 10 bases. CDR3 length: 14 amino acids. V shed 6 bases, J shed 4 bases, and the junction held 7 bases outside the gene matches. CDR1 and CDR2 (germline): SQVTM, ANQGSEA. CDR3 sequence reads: CSVTLAGDSDTQYF. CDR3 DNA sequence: TGCAGCGTGACGCTAGCGGGGGACTCAGATACGCAGTATTTT.

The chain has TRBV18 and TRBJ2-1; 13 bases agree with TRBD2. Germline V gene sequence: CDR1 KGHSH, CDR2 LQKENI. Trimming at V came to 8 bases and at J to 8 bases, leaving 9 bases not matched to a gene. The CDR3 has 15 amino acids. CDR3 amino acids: CASTRGLAGSDEQFF. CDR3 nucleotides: TGTGCCAGCACACGGGGACTAGCGGGGTCTGATGAGCAGTTCTTC.

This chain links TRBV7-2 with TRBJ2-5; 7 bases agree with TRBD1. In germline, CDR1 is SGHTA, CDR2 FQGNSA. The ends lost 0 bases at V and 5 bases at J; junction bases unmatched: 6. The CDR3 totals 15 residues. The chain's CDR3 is CASSLAGQAAETQYF. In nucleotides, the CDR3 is TGTGCCAGCAGCTTAGCCGGACAGGCCGCGGAGACCCAGTACTTC. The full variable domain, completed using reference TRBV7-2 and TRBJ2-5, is GAGVSQSPSNKVTEKGKDVELRCDPISGHTALYWYRQSLGQGLEFLIYFQGNSAPDKSGLPSDRFSAERTGGSVSTLTIQRTQQEDSAVYLCASSLAGQAAETQYFGPGTRLLVL.

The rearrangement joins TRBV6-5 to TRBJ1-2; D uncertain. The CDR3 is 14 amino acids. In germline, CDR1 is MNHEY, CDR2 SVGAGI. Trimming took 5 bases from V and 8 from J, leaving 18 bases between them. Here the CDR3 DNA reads TGTGCCAGCAGTACCCCCTCCTTTAATCAGGGCTACACCTTC. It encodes CASSTPSFNQGYTF.

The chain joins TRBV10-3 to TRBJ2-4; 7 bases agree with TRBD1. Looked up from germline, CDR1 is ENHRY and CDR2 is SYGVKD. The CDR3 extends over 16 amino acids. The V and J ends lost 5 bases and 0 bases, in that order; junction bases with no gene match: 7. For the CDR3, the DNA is TGTGCCATCAGTCCAGGGGGAAAGGTAGCCAAAAACATTCAGTACTTC. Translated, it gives CAISPGGKVAKNIQYF.

CDR3 protein: CASRVGTSGSYEQYF. CDR3 coding DNA: TGTGCCAGCAGAGTGGGGACTAGCGGGAGCTACGAGCAGTACTTC. V and J are TRBV6-1 and TRBJ2-7; TRBD2 agrees at 14 bases. Germline V gene sequence: CDR1 MNHNS, CDR2 SASEGT. Trimming cost V 6 bases and J 3 bases; bases outside gene matches: 4. The CDR3 runs 15 residues.

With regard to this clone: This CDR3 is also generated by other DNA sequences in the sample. The CDR3 DNA is TGCGCCAGCTCCTTAGCGGGGGCGAACACCGGGGAGCTGTTTTTT. The encoded protein is CASSLAGANTGELFF. This rearrangement joins TRBV5-1 to TRBJ2-2, with 9 positions matching TRBD2. The CDR3 has 15 amino acids. J lost 0 bases, V lost 7 bases, and 4 bases had no gene match. Germline V lookup: CDR1 SGHRS, CDR2 YFSETQ.